This T cell receptor beta chain derives from a study of CD8+ T cells in alopecia areata. It was cDNA, reverse transcribed from extracted RNA, that served as the sequencing template. The table came from immunoSEQ multiplex PCR; TCRdb's copy has only in-frame clones and leaves some out. This sample has about 190,000 clones, with about 60% found just once. Specified treatment: oral pan-JAK inhibitor, 5-10 mg twice daily. CDR1 is SQVTM, CDR2 ANQGSEA, per germline. Trimming cost V 1 base and J 6 bases, with 10 bases left between them. The CDR3 totals 13 residues. This clone was seen a handful of times. The sequences come from CD4+ T cells sorted from blood, collected at week 4, from a patient treated with tofacitinib. The sequence was obtained from a human donor with alopecia areata. This chain joins TRBV29-1 and TRBJ1-5; no firm D call. CDR3 region: CSVEGGSGQPQHF. The DNA for the CDR3 is TGCAGCGTTGAAGGCGGGAGCGGTCAGCCCCAGCATTTT. The variable domain in full, completed from reference TRBV29-1 and TRBJ1-5, reads SAVISQKPSRDICQRGTSLTIQCQVDSQVTMMFWYRQQPGQSLTLIATANQGSEATYESGFVIDKFPISRPNLTFSTLTVSNMSPEDSSIYLCSVEGGSGQPQHFGDGTRLSIL.